This T cell receptor beta chain came from a study of T cell responses to AZD1222 COVID-19 vaccine listed by TCRdb under 2021. Regarding the complete study: TCR sequencing covered 230 or so trial participants: roughly 200 given two doses of AZD1222 and 26 given two doses of MenACWY control vaccine. Trial participants were enrolled by age into subgroups of 18-55, 56-69 and 70-plus years, and around 150, 28 and 57 TCR-sequenced participants, respectively, were included in these subgroups. Results the study describes overall, beyond this receptor: CD4 TCRs associated with the vaccine covered the entire spike protein, and the dominant responses were in regions 160-218 and 743-854. Participants were mostly white British and included more females than males, and it was suggested by the authors that clonal diversity may have been underestimated. The 56-69-year group was small, and its depth increase did not reach significance, likely because of low power. After two AZD1222 doses, both the breadth and the depth of spike-specific TCRs were significantly higher than at day 0 and than in MenACWY recipients. Conclusions about previously exposed vaccinees were limited because only five to seven AZD1222 recipients were SARS-CoV-2 seropositive at baseline. Because no day 14 peak-response samples were available, the repertoires could be characterized only after the peak T cell response. Reportedly, close to half of the unique spike-specific TCRs recognized epitopes lying outside the regions that are mutated in the B.1.351 and B.1.1.7 variants.

Reading from cysteine to phenylalanine, the CDR3 counts 16 amino acids. Kept here is only the CDR3 DNA, which spans 48 bases and is read in frame from base 1. The junction carries 14 bases between V and J, which are trimmed by 2 bases and 2 bases respectively. Based on the germline V gene, the CDR1 and CDR2 sequences are MGHRA and YSYEKL. What the time point label conveys for this sample: about 28 days (+/-7) after the second vaccine dose. Because spike-specific TCR depth and breadth did not differ between the two schedules, AZD1222 recipients who got a second dose at roughly 4 weeks were pooled with those who got a second dose at roughly 12 weeks. Vaccinee samples were obtained from the UK trials COV001 and COV002, which included a single-blind randomized controlled phase 2/3 trial of AZD1222 (ChAdOx1 nCoV-19) in healthy adults. For TCRbeta chain sequencing, PBMC samples were collected from trial participants at day 0 and at day 28 after the second dose.

Concerning this clone: The specificity of this receptor is unknown. Base qualities are missing; no much larger clone stands one base away.

The CDR3 regions of human TCRbeta chains were analyzed by immunosequencing. The authors' analysis ran thus. TCRs in the repertoires were matched against a reference library of SARS-CoV-2-specific TCRs that had been generated with the MIRA antigen-specificity platform. Breadth was defined as the fraction of unique TCRs that were SARS-CoV-2-associated. Depth was defined as the fraction of total T cells that were SARS-CoV-2-associated. Each spike-specific TCR was assigned to its reactive spike region and to a CD4 or CD8 class using the MIRA data. Log10-transformed breadth and depth values were compared by one-way ANOVA with Sidak's multiple comparisons tests. The table was pulled from immuneACCESS by TCRdb, which kept in-frame rearrangements only. Such tables lose some clones; where checked, under half of the loss comes from unresolved V genes, and the rest has no known cause. The V and J calls and the clone size are those of that table, but D and trimming were determined from the DNA. Across this sample there are some 200,000 clones, with roughly nine tenths seen only once. About 3.5% of the sample is held by the ten biggest clonotypes.

The TCR sequence derives from an adult who received the AZD1222 COVID-19 vaccine. The sequence is built from TRBV4-1 and TRBJ2-3; D gene: possibly TRBD1, on 5 matching bases. The sample here was peripheral blood, taken 28 days after the second AZD1222 dose. The nucleotides read TGCGCCAGCAGCCAACACACCTCGACAGTCACAGATACGCAGTATTTT. The translation is CASSQHTSTVTDTQYF.